Below, 30 T cell receptor beta chains from the same sample are listed, as sequenced in a study of control samples from healthy donors and cancer patients. Here immunoSEQ multiplex PCR was the method, and the copy in TCRdb shows in-frame clones only, minus some. The data contain 120,000 or so clones, 87% of them singletons. The sequencing input was blood. All receptors derive from a man younger than 35 in good health.

The rearrangement uses TRBV24-1 and TRBJ1-5, with 7 bases matching TRBD1. The CDR3 covers 13 residues. The ends lost 7 bases at V and 3 bases at J; junction bases unmatched: 2. Germline V gene sequence: CDR1 KGHDR, CDR2 SFDVKD. CDR3 bases: TGTGCCACCAGAGACAGGGACAATCAGCCCCAGCATTTT. Translation: CATRDRDNQPQHF.

The rearrangement uses TRBV11-2 and TRBJ1-2, with D possibly matching TRBD1 (5 bases). The CDR3 sequence is 12 residues long. Deletions cut 5 bases from V and 4 bases from J, with 8 bases between. From germline, CDR1 is SGHAT and CDR2 FQNNGV. Here the CDR3 DNA reads TGTGCCAGCAGCACGACAGTCTATGGCTACACCTTC. The encoded protein is CASSTTVYGYTF.

In its sample, this clone was seen once. The chain combines TRBV7-9 with TRBJ2-7, with 9 bases identical to TRBD2. CDR1 and CDR2 from the germline V gene are SEHNR and FQNEAQ (reference sequence). V trimming: 4 bases; J trimming: 4 bases; junction bases outside the gene matches: 5. CDR3 length equals 14 residues. CDR3 sequence reads: CASSSRGGGYEQYF. As DNA, the CDR3 is TGTGCCAGCAGCTCCCGCGGGGGGGGGTACGAGCAGTACTTC. The whole variable domain, remainder taken from reference TRBV7-9 and TRBJ2-7, is DTGVSQNPRHKITKRGQNVTFRCDPISEHNRLYWYRQTLGQGPEFLTYFQNEAQLEKSRLLSDRFSAERPKGSFSTLEIQRTEQGDSAMYLCASSSRGGGYEQYFGPGTRLTVT.

The rearrangement links TRBV7-2 to TRBJ1-1, with D unclear. The CDR3 has 13 amino acids. Trimming removed 7 bases at V and 0 bases at J, with 9 bases between. In germline, CDR1 is SGHTA, CDR2 FQGNSA. The CDR3 DNA follows: TGTGCCAGCACCCGAAACCTGAACACTGAAGCTTTCTTT. As protein: CASTRNLNTEAFF.

V and J are TRBV6-2 or TRBV6-3 and TRBJ2-7; 9 bases are a match to TRBD2. The V and J ends lost 1 base and 6 bases, in that order; junction bases with no gene match: 10. The CDR3 covers 16 residues. The germline V gene encodes CDR1 MNHEY and CDR2 SVGEGT. The CDR3 sequence is CASSYWVAGVTREQYF. The DNA of the CDR3 is TGTGCCAGCAGTTACTGGGTAGCGGGAGTCACACGCGAGCAGTACTTC.

The chain recombines TRBV24-1 with TRBJ2-5; D is possibly TRBD1 (6 bases). CDR1 and CDR2 (germline): KGHDR, SFDVKD. The CDR3 runs 16 residues. Trimming removed 3 bases from V and 1 base from J, with 14 bases in between. CDR3 region: CATSDKLQGIQETQYF. The CDR3 DNA follows: TGTGCCACCAGTGATAAACTCCAGGGGATCCAAGAGACCCAGTACTTC.

This clone was seen once. CDR3 residues: CASTPRSGPLNAREAFF. CDR3 DNA: TGTGCCAGCACTCCTCGCTCAGGGCCCCTTAATGCGCGGGAAGCTTTCTTT. This sequence joins TRBV27 and TRBJ1-1, with TRBD1 as a possible D gene (5 bases). CDR3 size: 17 residues. The germline gives CDR1 MNHEY, CDR2 SMNVEV (reference sequence). V shed 7 bases and J shed 8 bases, with 29 bases lying between them.

The genes are TRBV29-1 and TRBJ2-6; D gene unclear. The CDR3 extends over 18 amino acids. Per the germline V gene, CDR1 is SQVTM and CDR2 is ANQGSEA. Trimming took off 2 bases at V and 1 base at J, with 18 bases between the two ends. Here the CDR3 reads CSVELFGQTLSGANVLTF. The CDR3 nucleotides read TGCAGCGTTGAACTTTTTGGTCAAACGCTTTCTGGGGCCAACGTCCTGACTTTC.

The CDR3 loop is CASSLTPTGNTEAFF. The CDR3 bases are TGTGCCAGCAGCTTAACCCCTACAGGGAACACTGAAGCTTTCTTT. This chain connects TRBV7-9 to TRBJ1-1, with TRBD1 as a possible D gene (5 bases). Trimming took off 2 bases at V and 1 base at J, with 11 bases between the two ends. Germline assignment: CDR1 SEHNR and CDR2 FQNEAQ (reference sequence). The CDR3 length is 15 residues.

This clone appeared once. The genes are TRBV18 and TRBJ2-5; D is unclear. The germline V gene has CDR1 KGHSH and CDR2 LQKENI. The germline V and J ends were trimmed by 2 bases and 4 bases, with 8 bases remaining between them. The CDR3 is 13 amino acids. CDR3 coding DNA: TGTGCCAGCTCACCAAAAGCCAGAGAGACCCAGTACTTC. Its protein product is CASSPKARETQYF.

This chain connects TRBV7-9 to TRBJ2-3, with no clear D. The CDR3 length is 13 residues. Germline values: CDR1 SEHNR, CDR2 FQNEAQ (reference sequence). V was shortened by 2 bases and J by 6 bases, with 9 bases between the two germline ends. CDR3 sequence reads: CASSLTRPDTQYF. The DNA for the CDR3 is TGTGCCAGCAGCTTAACGCGGCCGGATACGCAGTATTTT.

This clone was seen once. The chain links TRBV7-2 to TRBJ1-4; tentative D call: TRBD1 (6 bases). The CDR3 totals 14 residues. Germline CDR1 is SGHTA and CDR2 is FQGNSA. V lost 5 bases and J 7 bases, leaving 14 bases between the germline ends. The CDR3 reads CASSPGRGGEKLFF. The CDR3 DNA is TGTGCCAGCAGCCCGGGGAGGGGGGGTGAAAAACTGTTTTTT.

The V gene is TRBV4-2, the J gene TRBJ2-3; D call uncertain. CDR3 size: 15 residues. Germline loops: CDR1 LGHNA, CDR2 YNFKEQ. Trimming shortened V by 4 bases and J by 2 bases, and 13 bases separated the two germline ends. This chain's CDR3 is CASSPRPNPTDTQYF. CDR3 DNA sequence: TGTGCCAGCAGCCCCCGACCCAACCCCACAGATACGCAGTATTTT.

The J gene is TRBJ2-3, the V gene TRBV24-1; possibly TRBD1 for D (6 bases). The ends were cut back, 4 bases at V and 2 bases at J, with 12 bases in the middle. The CDR3 has 15 residues. The germline V gene encodes CDR1 KGHDR and CDR2 SFDVKD. The CDR3 protein is CATSDPGQNTDTQYF. The CDR3 nucleotides read TGTGCCACCAGTGACCCCGGACAGAACACAGATACGCAGTATTTT.

The chain carries TRBV28 and TRBJ2-7; 7 bases align to TRBD2. J gave up 6 bases and V 4 bases, and 3 bases lay outside the gene matches. The CDR3 spans 12 residues. Germline V lookup: CDR1 MDHEN, CDR2 SYDVKM. The CDR3 DNA reads TGTGCCAGCAGTTACCCTAGCGGCGAGCAGTACTTC. Its translation: CASSYPSGEQYF. Full variable domain (outside the CDR3, taken from reference TRBV28 and TRBJ2-7): DVKVTQSSRYLVKRTGEKVFLECVQDMDHENMFWYRQDPGLGLRLIYFSYDVKMKEKGDIPEGYSVSREKKERFSLILESASTNQTSMYLCASSYPSGEQYFGPGTRLTVT.

CDR3 sequence: CASSLGPYYEQYF. The DNA for the CDR3 is TGTGCCAGCAGTCTCGGGCCTTACTACGAGCAGTACTTC. The gene calls are TRBV6-5 and TRBJ2-7; D not resolved. Deletions cut 5 bases from V and 3 bases from J, with 11 bases between. Germline V lookup: CDR1 MNHEY, CDR2 SVGAGI. There are 13 residues in the CDR3.

This clone was recorded a few times. The chain employs TRBV19 and TRBJ2-3, with 8 bases matching TRBD2. The CDR3 totals 20 residues. The V gene end was trimmed by 8 bases and the J gene end by 1 base; junction bases not matched to a gene: 23. Germline V lookup: CDR1 LNHDA, CDR2 SQIVND (reference sequence). The CDR3 is CASSPGRGEREPARTDTQYF. CDR3 DNA sequence: TGTGCCAGTTCCCCGGGGCGGGGTGAGCGGGAGCCCGCGCGCACAGATACGCAGTATTTT.

This clone was recorded once. The chain links TRBV6-2 or TRBV6-3 to TRBJ1-5; weak D call: TRBD1 (5 bases). Germline CDR1 MNHEY, CDR2 SVGEGT. V lost 5 bases and J 6 bases, leaving 20 bases between the germline ends. This CDR3 contains 16 residues. CDR3 in amino acids: CASSPSSGQGTQPQHF. The CDR3 DNA reads as TGTGCCAGCAGTCCCAGTTCCGGGCAGGGCACTCAGCCCCAGCATTTT.

This rearrangement joins TRBV29-1 to TRBJ2-7, with 8 bases matching TRBD1. This CDR3 is built from 13 residues. V lost 4 bases to trimming and J lost 3 bases; unmatched junction nucleotides: 5. Germline CDR1 reads SQVTM; CDR2 reads ANQGSEA. The DNA for the CDR3 is TGCAGCGTTGTGGGCGACAGGGGCTACGAGCAGTACTTC. Protein: CSVVGDRGYEQYF.

This clone was counted only a few times. Other DNA sequences of this sample code for an identical CDR3. The CDR3: CSARGGYEQYF. Written as DNA, the CDR3 is TGCAGTGCTAGGGGGGGCTACGAGCAGTACTTC. The chain uses TRBV20-1 and TRBJ2-7, with D perhaps matching TRBD2 (6 bases). Germline CDR1 DFQATT, CDR2 SNEGSKA (reference sequence). The germline V and J ends were trimmed by 3 bases and 3 bases, with 6 bases remaining between them. The CDR3 length is 11 residues.

V and J are TRBV6-5 and TRBJ1-5, with D tentatively TRBD1 (5 bases). Germline assignment: CDR1 MNHEY and CDR2 SVGAGI. This CDR3 has 14 amino acids. Trimming cost V 6 bases and J 7 bases, with 16 bases left between them. For the CDR3, the DNA is TGTGCCAGCAGCAGCCTGCAGGGAGGGCAGCCCCAGCATTTT. Translating it yields CASSSLQGGQPQHF.

The J gene is TRBJ1-3, the V gene TRBV5-5; a possible D gene is TRBD1 (6 bases). Germline V gene sequence: CDR1 SGHKS, CDR2 YYEKEE (reference sequence). This CDR3 contains 16 residues. Deletions cut 1 base from V and 0 bases from J, with 11 bases between. CDR3 loop: CASSLQTGRSGNTIYF. CDR3 coding DNA: TGTGCCAGCAGCTTGCAGACAGGCCGCTCTGGAAACACCATATATTTT.

The rearrangement joins TRBV24-1 to TRBJ2-4; no clear D. Trimming stripped 3 bases from V and 2 bases from J, with 10 bases between. This CDR3 region has 15 residues. The germline CDR1 and CDR2 sequences are KGHDR and SFDVKD. The CDR3 bases are TGTGCCACCAGTGATGGTAGAGCGACCAAAAACATTCAGTACTTC. Residues: CATSDGRATKNIQYF.

The chain uses TRBV18 and TRBJ2-1; D is possibly TRBD1 (6 bases). CDR1 is KGHSH and CDR2 is LQKENI in the germline V gene. Trimming took off 3 bases at V and 0 bases at J, with 15 bases between the two ends. This CDR3 has 17 amino acids. CDR3 in amino acids: CASSPYRVGGSYNEQFF. The DNA of the CDR3 is TGTGCCAGCTCACCTTACAGGGTCGGTGGCTCCTACAATGAGCAGTTCTTC.

V gene TRBV11-2 combines with J gene TRBJ2-5, with 8 positions matching TRBD1. The CDR3 is 15 residues long. The V gene's germline CDR1 is SGHAT and CDR2 FQNNGV. V shed 5 bases and J 5 bases; nucleotides not matched to a gene: 10. The DNA for the CDR3 is TGTGCCAGCAGCCCGTCTCAGGGGGCGATGGAGACCCAGTACTTC. This encodes CASSPSQGAMETQYF. The variable domain in full, completed from reference TRBV11-2 and TRBJ2-5, reads EAGVAQSPRYKIIEKRQSVAFWCNPISGHATLYWYQQILGQGPKLLIQFQNNGVVDDSQLPKDRFSAERLKGVDSTLKIQPAKLEDSAVYLCASSPSQGAMETQYFGPGTRLLVL.

This clone turned up a few times. CDR3 sequence: CASSQESRESKLFF. CDR3 DNA: TGTGCCAGCAGCCAAGAGAGTCGGGAGTCCAAACTGTTTTTT. This chain links TRBV14 with TRBJ1-4; the D is unclear. There are 14 residues in the CDR3. V lost 0 bases and J lost 11, with 13 bases in between. The germline V gene encodes CDR1 SGHDN and CDR2 FVKESK.

This chain connects TRBV11-2 to TRBJ1-3, with D possibly being TRBD1 (6 bases). The CDR3 is 17 residues long. Germline CDR1 is SGHAT and CDR2 is FQNNGV. V lost 6 bases to trimming and J lost 0 bases, with 18 bases between them. In DNA, the CDR3 is TGTGCCAGCAGTTTCGGTTCACAGGGTTCCTCTGGAAACACCATATATTTT. This sequence encodes CASSFGSQGSSGNTIYF.

The chain is built from TRBV19 and TRBJ2-6; D is unresolved. The CDR3 consists of 16 residues. Germline V gene data show CDR1 as LNHDA and CDR2 as SQIVND (reference sequence). Trimming stripped 0 bases from V and 1 base from J, with 7 bases between. In DNA form, the CDR3 reads TGTGCCAGTAGTATAGATCCACCTTCTGGGGCCAACGTCCTGACTTTC. As protein: CASSIDPPSGANVLTF. Full variable domain (outside the CDR3, taken from reference TRBV19 and TRBJ2-6): DGGITQSPKYLFRKEGQNVTLSCEQNLNHDAMYWYRQDPGQGLRLIYYSQIVNDFQKGDIAEGYSVSREKKESFPLTVTSAQKNPTAFYLCASSIDPPSGANVLTFGAGSRLTVL.

The genes are TRBV5-1 and TRBJ2-7; D is tentatively TRBD1 or TRBD2 (6 bases each). CDR1 and CDR2 from the germline V gene are SGHRS and YFSETQ. Trimming cost V 4 bases and J 3 bases, with 20 bases left between them. This CDR3 region has 16 residues. The CDR3 spells CASSGGSGAPVYEQYF. In nucleotides, the CDR3 is TGCGCCAGCAGCGGCGGGTCGGGGGCCCCCGTCTACGAGCAGTACTTC.

The rearrangement joins TRBV25-1 to TRBJ2-1; 10 bases agree with TRBD2. V was clipped by 8 bases and J by 4 bases; unmatched bases: 8. Germline CDR1 MGHDK, CDR2 SYGVNS. This CDR3 is built from 15 residues. CDR3 protein: CASLSGRAGYNEQFF. CDR3 nucleotides: TGTGCCAGCCTCAGCGGGAGGGCCGGGTACAATGAGCAGTTCTTC.